This TCR beta chain comes out of a study of T cell changes during pregnancy in multiple sclerosis. The CDR3 sequence is 16 residues long. CDR1 and CDR2 from the germline V gene are MGHDK and SYGVNS. Between the trimmed V and J ends, which lost 3 bases and 0 bases, there was a span of 11 bases. Here immunoSEQ multiplex PCR was the method, and the copy in TCRdb shows in-frame clones only, minus some. Among about 94,000 clones listed, around 94% were seen once. The TCR comes from a female donor with multiple sclerosis, enrolled in a pregnancy study. This material consisted of peripheral blood, taken in the third trimester of pregnancy. The gene calls are TRBV25-1 and TRBJ1-4, with D unresolved. Written as DNA, the CDR3 is TGTGCCAGCAGTGATCTCCCGACTGCAACTAATGAAAAACTGTTTTTT. Protein sequence: CASSDLPTATNEKLFF. Filled out from reference TRBV25-1 and TRBJ1-4, the complete variable domain reads EADIYQTPRYLVIGTGKKITLECSQTMGHDKMYWYQQDPGMELHLIHYSYGVNSTEKGDLSSESTVSRIRTEHFPLTLESARPSHTSQYLCASSDLPTATNEKLFFGSGTQLSVL.